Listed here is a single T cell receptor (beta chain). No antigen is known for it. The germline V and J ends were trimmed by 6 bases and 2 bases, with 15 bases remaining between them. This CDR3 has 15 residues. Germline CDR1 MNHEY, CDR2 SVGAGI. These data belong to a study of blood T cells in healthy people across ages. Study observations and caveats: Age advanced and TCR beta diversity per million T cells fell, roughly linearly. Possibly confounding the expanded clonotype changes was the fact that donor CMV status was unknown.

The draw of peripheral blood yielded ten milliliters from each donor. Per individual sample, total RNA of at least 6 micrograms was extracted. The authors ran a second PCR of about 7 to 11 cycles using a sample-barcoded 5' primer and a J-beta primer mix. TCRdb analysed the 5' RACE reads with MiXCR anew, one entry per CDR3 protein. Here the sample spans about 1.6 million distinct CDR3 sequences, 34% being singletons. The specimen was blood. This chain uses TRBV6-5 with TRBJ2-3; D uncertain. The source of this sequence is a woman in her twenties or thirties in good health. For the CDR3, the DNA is TGTGCCAGCAGGGGGTCCGGTATCAACACAGATACGCAGTATTTT. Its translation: CASRGSGINTDTQYF.